Shown below are 2 T cell receptor beta chains from a single sample sequenced in a study of T cell repertoires in cytomegalovirus infection. Using its own MiXCR run on the reads, TCRdb lists one record per CDR3 protein. Of roughly 630,000 distinct CDR3 sequences in the sample, more than 20% were seen once. Material: CD8+ T cells from PBMCs. These receptors all come from a human donor in good health (CMV status not recorded). Some clones in this sample may be carry-over from other donors' samples.

The chain recombines TRBV7-6 with TRBJ1-1; the D gene is possibly TRBD1 (6 bases). Germline V CDR1 and CDR2: SGHVS, FNYEAQ. V was cut by 4 bases and J by 4 bases, with 19 bases left in between. The CDR3 runs to 16 residues. The CDR3 spells CASSWGADVGSTEAFF. In nucleotides, the CDR3 is TGTGCCAGCAGCTGGGGGGCGGACGTGGGGAGCACTGAAGCTTTCTTT.

This clonotype was seen many times. This chain joins TRBV6-5 and TRBJ2-1, with TRBD2 identical over 8 bases. CDR1 is MNHEY and CDR2 is SVGAGI in the germline V gene. The V and J ends lost 0 bases and 8 bases, in that order; junction bases with no gene match: 9. The CDR3 length is 16 residues. CDR3 nucleotide sequence: TGTGCCAGCAGTTACTCTAGCGGGGTGAGGATAGATGAGCAGTTCTTC. This gives the protein CASSYSSGVRIDEQFF.